The clone carrying this T cell receptor beta chain appeared a few times. Its antigen is unknown. The sample belongs to a study of T cells after yellow fever vaccination. Study information: When fractions had low cell numbers, they were prepared with SMART-Seq v4 Ultra Low Input. General study results and limits: Contamination by abundant bulk-population clonotypes could be present in FACS-sorted repertoires.

For TCR, cDNA came from 5'RACE template switching, which added a universal primer site and UMIs. TCRdb redid the calling of the 5' RACE reads with MiXCR, one entry per CDR3 protein. Of more than 450,000 distinct CDR3 sequences listed, 21% are singletons. With 4 bases removed from V and 7 bases from J, the gap between germline ends came to 17 bases. Germline assignment: CDR1 SGHRS and CDR2 YFSETQ. The CDR3 runs to 14 residues. The V gene is TRBV5-1, the J gene TRBJ1-1; tentatively, D is TRBD1 (6 bases). This sample comprised PBMCs, obtained less than 25 days after the first yellow fever vaccination. The clonotype originates from a man younger than 30 who received the YFV17D yellow fever vaccine. This CDR3 reads CASSGTTGPDEAFF. The DNA of the CDR3 is TGCGCCAGCAGCGGAACAACAGGGCCCGATGAAGCTTTCTTT.